Here is one T cell receptor beta chain with its context. Generated by immunoSEQ multiplex PCR, the TCRdb table keeps only in-frame clones and is missing some. The repertoire holds approximately 350,000 clones, with about 96% as singletons. This CDR3 is 15 amino acids long. The V end lost 0 bases, the J end lost 4 bases, and 12 bases lay between the germline ends. CDR1 is SGDLS and CDR2 is YYNGEE in the germline V gene. These data come from a study of shared clonotypes between healthy human individuals. The genes are TRBV9 and TRBJ2-3; no clear D gene. The receptor was isolated from a man younger than 45 in good health. The specimen sequenced was memory CD8+ T cells sorted from blood. Subset specified: CD45RO+ cells pooled with CCR7-negative TemRA cells. CDR3 loop: CASSVGVVHADTQYF. The CDR3 DNA sequence: TGTGCCAGCAGCGTAGGCGTAGTTCACGCAGATACGCAGTATTTT. The full variable domain, rest sourced from reference TRBV9 and TRBJ2-3, is DSGVTQTPKHLITATGQRVTLRCSPRSGDLSVYWYQQSLDQGLQFLIQYYNGEERAKGNILERFSAQQFPDLHSELNLSSLELGDSALYFCASSVGVVHADTQYFGPGTRLTVL.